Presented here are 16 T cell receptor beta chains from one specimen sequenced in a study of shared clonotypes between healthy human individuals. Data came from immunoSEQ multiplex PCR; TCRdb stores just in-frame clones and leaves some out. The table has 450,000 to 500,000 clones, roughly 78% seen once; the top ten hold about 12%. Sequenced: PBMCs. All receptors come from a woman in her thirties or forties in good health. Some clones in this sample may be carry-over from other donors' samples.

This clone was detected ten times or more. The chain carries TRBV5-6 and TRBJ1-2, with D tentatively TRBD1 (6 bases). V lost 6 bases and J lost 9, with 21 bases in between. Germline CDR1 reads SGHDT; CDR2 reads YYEEEE. This CDR3 has 14 residues. The CDR3: CASNWGRVVRSYTF. DNA for the CDR3: TGTGCCAGCAACTGGGGGCGGGTCGTGAGGAGCTACACCTTC.

The gene calls are TRBV28 and TRBJ1-2; D is ambiguous. The germline V gene has CDR1 MDHEN and CDR2 SYDVKM. The germline V and J ends were trimmed by 6 bases and 4 bases, with 15 bases remaining between them. CDR3 length equals 14 residues. This CDR3 is CASSLAGSAYGYTF. CDR3 DNA: TGTGCCAGCAGCCTCGCAGGATCCGCCTATGGCTACACCTTC.

This chain uses TRBV5-8 with TRBJ2-5; possible D gene TRBD1, 6 bases. The germline V and J ends were trimmed by 4 bases and 5 bases, with 27 bases remaining between them. CDR1 and CDR2 from the germline V gene are SGHTS and YDEGEE. The CDR3 runs to 18 residues. CDR3 DNA: TGTGCCAGCAGCGCCGGGACACTAAAGGTTCGGAGTAGGGAGACCCAGTACTTC. It specifies CASSAGTLKVRSRETQYF.

The chain combines TRBV29-1 with TRBJ2-7; maybe TRBD2 (5 bases). Trimming left V 6 bases short and J 6 bases short, with 15 bases between. Germline CDR1 reads SQVTM; CDR2 reads ANQGSEA. This CDR3 has 12 residues. Written as DNA, the CDR3 is TGCAGCGTCGGGAATACAGTGGGCGAGCAGTACTTC. Translated: CSVGNTVGEQYF.

The V and J genes are TRBV4-1 and TRBJ2-3, with a possible D match to TRBD2 (6 bases). Between the trimmed V and J ends, which lost 4 bases and 2 bases, there was a span of 19 bases. Per the germline V gene, CDR1 is MGHRA and CDR2 is YSYEKL. This CDR3 has 17 amino acids. This CDR3 is CASSRGDAGRYTDTQYF. In DNA, the CDR3 is TGCGCCAGCAGCCGCGGGGACGCAGGGCGGTACACAGATACGCAGTATTTT.

This clone showed up many times. V gene TRBV30 combines with J gene TRBJ1-1; 8 positions agree with TRBD1. After removal of 2 bases from V and 1 base from J, the junction contained 6 bases not matched to a gene. CDR3 size: 15 residues. CDR1 is GTSNPN and CDR2 is SVGIG in the germline V gene (reference sequence). The CDR3 DNA reads as TGTGCCTGGAGTAGGAGTGGGACAGGGAACACTGAAGCTTTCTTT. It specifies CAWSRSGTGNTEAFF.

The chain joins TRBV7-2 to TRBJ1-5; TRBD1 might be the D (5 bases). Germline assignment: CDR1 SGHTA and CDR2 FQGNSA. The V end was cut by 2 bases, the J end by 7 bases, with 15 bases between. The CDR3 is 15 residues long. The CDR3 is CASSLRTGDGQPQHF. The CDR3 DNA reads as TGTGCCAGCAGCTTACGAACGGGGGACGGACAGCCCCAGCATTTT.

This clone was recorded only once. This sequence joins TRBV30 and TRBJ1-1, with 8 bases aligning to TRBD1. The germline V gene has CDR1 GTSNPN and CDR2 SVGIG (reference sequence). The CDR3 is made up of 16 amino acids. With 4 bases clipped from V and 7 bases from J, the junction kept 17 bases outside the gene matches. The CDR3: CAWIDGTGGRGREAFF. CDR3 sequence (DNA): TGTGCCTGGATCGACGGGACAGGAGGGAGGGGACGTGAAGCTTTCTTT.

This chain joins TRBV6-1 and TRBJ2-4; D call uncertain. V shed 4 bases and J shed 6 bases, with 7 bases lying between them. The CDR3 sequence is 12 residues long. Germline V gene lookup returns CDR1 MNHNS and CDR2 SASEGT. The CDR3 sequence is CASSASINIQYF. CDR3 DNA sequence: TGTGCCAGCAGTGCTTCTATAAACATTCAGTACTTC.

In this sample, this clone turned up a few times. The rearrangement links TRBV28 to TRBJ1-4; D not certain. CDR3 length: 19 amino acids. Germline loops: CDR1 MDHEN, CDR2 SYDVKM. V dropped 1 base and J dropped 3 bases, with 21 bases sitting between them. The chain's CDR3 is CASSLSRGLYLPSNEKLFF. The CDR3 DNA sequence: TGTGCCAGCAGTTTATCACGGGGATTATATCTTCCCTCTAATGAAAAACTGTTTTTT.

The V gene is TRBV14, the J gene TRBJ2-1, with D perhaps TRBD1 (5 bases). CDR1 is SGHDN and CDR2 is FVKESK in the germline V gene. This CDR3 spans 18 amino acids. V lost 1 base to trimming and J lost 1 base, with 17 bases between them. The CDR3 nucleotides read TGTGCCAGCAGCCAAGTAACGTCAGCAGGGTCGTCCTACAATGAGCAGTTCTTC. Translated: CASSQVTSAGSSYNEQFF.

The genes are TRBV9 and TRBJ2-7, with TRBD2 identical over 11 bases. Losses at the gene ends were 2 bases for V and 6 bases for J; bases not matched to a gene: 4. CDR3 length: 14 amino acids. Germline V lookup: CDR1 SGDLS, CDR2 YYNGEE. The CDR3 here is CASSVTSGNREQYF. In DNA, the CDR3 is TGTGCCAGCAGCGTGACTAGCGGGAATCGCGAGCAGTACTTC. Variable domain in full (rest from reference TRBV9 and TRBJ2-7): DSGVTQTPKHLITATGQRVTLRCSPRSGDLSVYWYQQSLDQGLQFLIQYYNGEERAKGNILERFSAQQFPDLHSELNLSSLELGDSALYFCASSVTSGNREQYFGPGTRLTVT.

The chain uses TRBV27 and TRBJ2-7, with D unclear. Germline values: CDR1 MNHEY, CDR2 SMNVEV (reference sequence). Trimming removed 2 bases from V and 6 bases from J, with 11 bases in between. The CDR3 extends over 13 amino acids. In nucleotides, the CDR3 is TGTGCCAGCAGTTTAGGACCGCCACGCGAGCAGTACTTC. Protein: CASSLGPPREQYF.

The chain couples TRBV6-4 to TRBJ2-2; 7 bases fit TRBD2. Germline V gene sequence: CDR1 MRHNA, CDR2 SNTAGT. The CDR3 length is 18 residues. Trimming took 3 bases from V and 3 from J; bases not matched to a gene: 13. The CDR3 here is CASSEYMGLSWDTGELFF. DNA for the CDR3: TGTGCCAGCAGTGAATACATGGGACTAAGTTGGGACACCGGGGAGCTGTTTTTT.

This clone was detected a few times. This sequence joins TRBV18 and TRBJ1-2; D may be TRBD1 (6 bases). The V and J ends lost 3 bases and 1 base respectively, with 9 bases between them. The CDR3 is 14 residues long. Germline CDR1 KGHSH, CDR2 LQKENI. CDR3 DNA sequence: TGTGCCAGCTCACCGGGGACACATAACTATGGCTACACCTTC. The encoded protein is CASSPGTHNYGYTF.

The gene calls are TRBV2 and TRBJ2-5, with 7 nucleotides matching TRBD2. The germline V gene encodes CDR1 SNHLY and CDR2 FYNNEI. The V and J ends lost 6 bases and 4 bases, in that order; junction bases with no gene match: 8. The CDR3 length is 14 residues. CDR3 coding DNA: TGTGCCAGCAGACGGGCTAGCGGCCCAGAGACCCAGTACTTC. Its protein is CASRRASGPETQYF.